The 14 T cell receptor beta chains presented below share a single source sample, sequenced in a study of control samples from healthy donors and cancer patients. Profiled with immunoSEQ multiplex PCR; TCRdb holds only in-frame clones, not every one. The table lists some 190,000 clones, with approximately 2.2% in the top ten. The sequenced material came from blood. These receptors came from a woman in her thirties in good health.

With regard to this clone: Other DNA sequences in the sample encode the same CDR3. This CDR3 reads CASSLTSGGSYNEQFF. The CDR3, as DNA: TGCGCCAGCAGCCTGACTAGCGGGGGATCATACAATGAGCAGTTCTTC. The chain recombines TRBV5-1 with TRBJ2-1, with 12 bases fitting TRBD2. The ends lost 4 bases at V and 4 bases at J; junction bases unmatched: 6. CDR1 and CDR2 (germline): SGHRS, YFSETQ. CDR3 length: 16 amino acids.

The J gene is TRBJ1-5, the V gene TRBV27; 9 bases line up with TRBD1. The V gene's germline CDR1 is MNHEY and CDR2 SMNVEV (reference sequence). The V and J ends lost 3 bases and 2 bases, in that order; junction bases with no gene match: 2. There are 15 residues in the CDR3. Written as DNA, the CDR3 is TGTGCCAGCAGTTTGGACAGGGGAGGCAATCAGCCCCAGCATTTT. This translates into CASSLDRGGNQPQHF.

The chain joins TRBV4-1 to TRBJ1-5, with 7 bases lining up with TRBD1. J was trimmed by 2 bases and V by 1 base; bases with no gene match: 8. The CDR3 sequence is 17 residues long. The germline V gene has CDR1 MGHRA and CDR2 YSYEKL. CDR3 sequence (DNA): TGCGCCAGCAGCCAAGTCGCCTTTACAGGGGGCAATCAGCCCCAGCATTTT. As protein: CASSQVAFTGGNQPQHF.

This chain uses TRBV6-5 with TRBJ1-1; D is unclear. The CDR3 contains 14 residues. Germline V CDR1 and CDR2: MNHEY, SVGAGI. Trimming stripped 10 bases from V and 2 bases from J, with 17 bases between. CDR3 residues: CAIAGHSLNTEAFF. In DNA, the CDR3 is TGTGCCATTGCCGGCCACTCCTTAAACACTGAAGCTTTCTTT.

The chain recombines TRBV6-5 with TRBJ2-3, with 7 bases that match TRBD2. V was clipped by 5 bases and J by 2 bases; unmatched bases: 7. The CDR3 contains 15 residues. Germline V gene lookup returns CDR1 MNHEY and CDR2 SVGAGI. CDR3 nucleotide sequence: TGTGCCAGCAGTCTCACTGGGGGGGACACAGATACGCAGTATTTT. Its translation: CASSLTGGDTDTQYF.

V is TRBV4-1 and J is TRBJ2-5; D possibly uses TRBD1 or TRBD2 (6 bases each). V dropped 1 base and J dropped 5 bases, with 17 bases sitting between them. Germline V gives CDR1 MGHRA, CDR2 YSYEKL. The CDR3 has 16 amino acids. In nucleotides, the CDR3 is TGCGCCAGCAGCCAAGGTTGGGGGGCCAGTCGGGAGACCCAGTACTTC. Protein product: CASSQGWGASRETQYF.

This sequence joins TRBV6-5 and TRBJ1-6; D is perhaps TRBD1 (5 bases). Per germline, CDR1 MNHEY and CDR2 SVGAGI. The CDR3 runs to 15 residues. Trimming left V 5 bases short and J 10 bases short, with 18 bases between. The CDR3 reads CASSNRDVGNSPLHF. As DNA, the CDR3 is TGTGCCAGCAGTAACCGGGACGTCGGGAACTCACCCCTCCACTTT.

The genes are TRBV12-3 or TRBV12-4 and TRBJ2-7; D gene ambiguous. This CDR3 spans 12 amino acids. Trimming removed 3 bases from V and 3 bases from J, with 6 bases in between. DNA of the CDR3: TGTGCCAGCAGTTTCCGGAACTACGAGCAGTACTTC. Protein: CASSFRNYEQYF.

J is TRBJ2-5 and V is TRBV11-2; TRBD1 is a possible D gene (6 bases). V shed 5 bases and J shed 3 bases, with 16 bases lying between them. Germline V lookup: CDR1 SGHAT, CDR2 FQNNGV. The CDR3 has 15 amino acids. CDR3 DNA: TGTGCCAGCAGCCCCACCTGGACAGAGAAAGAGACCCAGTACTTC. Its translation: CASSPTWTEKETQYF. The entire variable domain, with the rest obtained from reference TRBV11-2 and TRBJ2-5, is as follows: EAGVAQSPRYKIIEKRQSVAFWCNPISGHATLYWYQQILGQGPKLLIQFQNNGVVDDSQLPKDRFSAERLKGVDSTLKIQPAKLEDSAVYLCASSPTWTEKETQYFGPGTRLLVL.

V usage is TRBV3-1 (or the pseudogene TRBV3-2) and J usage is TRBJ1-3; TRBD1 matches at 11 bases. The CDR3 is 12 residues long. The V gene's germline CDR1 is LGHDT and CDR2 YNNKEL (reference sequence). Germline trimming cut 8 bases from V and 8 bases from J; bases unmatched to any gene: 2. CDR3 loop: CASGQGADTIYF. For the CDR3, the DNA is TGTGCCAGCGGACAGGGGGCGGACACCATATATTTT.

The rearrangement uses TRBV7-2 and TRBJ1-4; D is unclear. Germline V gene data show CDR1 as SGHTA and CDR2 as FQGNSA. Trimming shortened V by 4 bases and J by 7 bases, and 19 bases separated the two germline ends. CDR3 length: 16 residues. CDR3 region: CASSWADISPTEKLFF. The CDR3 nucleotides are TGTGCCAGCAGCTGGGCAGACATTTCCCCCACTGAAAAACTGTTTTTT.

The chain is built from TRBV18 and TRBJ1-1; 7 bases are shared with TRBD1. The trim removed 3 bases at V and 0 bases at J, leaving 4 bases unmatched. Per germline, CDR1 KGHSH and CDR2 LQKENI. This CDR3 has 15 residues. This chain's CDR3 is CASSPDREMNTEAFF. CDR3 DNA: TGTGCCAGCTCACCCGACAGGGAAATGAACACTGAAGCTTTCTTT.

The rearrangement joins TRBV9 to TRBJ1-2; D ambiguous. The CDR3 is 11 residues long. Germline V gene lookup returns CDR1 SGDLS and CDR2 YYNGEE. V lost 3 bases and J lost 8, with 8 bases in between. Written as DNA, the CDR3 is TGTGCCAGCAGCGGGAATGACGGCTACACCTTC. It yields the protein CASSGNDGYTF.

The J gene is TRBJ1-2, the V gene TRBV5-6, with a possible D match to TRBD1 (6 bases). V shed 1 base and J shed 8 bases, with 12 bases lying between them. This CDR3 has 13 residues. Germline-derived CDR1 and CDR2 are SGHDT and YYEEEE. In DNA, the CDR3 is TGTGCCAGCAGCTTGATAACGACAGGAGGCTACACCTTC. Translated: CASSLITTGGYTF.